The TCR beta chain under discussion was sequenced for a study of spatial heterogeneity in lung cancer. The sample's time point: blood at routine non-recurrence follow-up after resection. TCRdb independently ran MiXCR on the 5' RACE reads; one entry per CDR3 protein. The sample lists more than 15,000 distinct CDR3 sequences, approximately 6.8% seen once, with over 20% in the top ten. The V gene's germline CDR1 is MNHEY and CDR2 SVGEGT. V lost 9 bases to trimming and J lost 2 bases; unmatched junction nucleotides: 13. The CDR3 covers 17 residues. The chain combines TRBV6-2 or TRBV6-3 with TRBJ2-1, with 10 nucleotides matching TRBD2. The specimen comprised PBMCs, sampled at follow-up. The sequence derives from a male donor with early-stage non-small cell lung cancer. In nucleotides, the CDR3 is TGTGCCAGTGAGAGCGGGAGGGAGGGATTCGCCTACAATGAGCAGTTCTTC. Protein product: CASESGREGFAYNEQFF.